The 24 T cell receptor beta chains below come from one sample, sequenced in a study of T cells in Graves' hyperthyroidism and ophthalmopathy. Amplification yielded TCR beta CDR3 regions, with RNA transcripts as the source. TCR CDR3 regions were first amplified by RT-PCR with HTBI primers. TCRdb reanalysed the multiplex PCR reads using MiXCR and keeps one entry per CDR3 protein. There are hundreds of thousands of distinct CDR3 sequences in the sample; approximately 16% occur only once, and under 3.5% lies in the top ten. The sequencing input was blood. The receptors originated from a woman aged 40 to 50 with Graves' ophthalmopathy.

V and J are TRBV7-2 and TRBJ1-2; weak D call: TRBD1 (6 bases). Germline V CDR1 and CDR2: SGHTA, FQGNSA. CDR3 length: 13 residues. Trimming removed 3 bases from V and 8 bases from J, with 13 bases in between. The CDR3 here is CASSFGQGNGYTF. Written as DNA, the CDR3 is TGTGCCAGCAGCTTTGGCCAGGGGAACGGCTACACCTTC.

This clonotype was seen a single time. V gene TRBV20-1 combines with J gene TRBJ2-3; D is perhaps TRBD2 (5 bases). Per germline, CDR1 DFQATT and CDR2 SNEGSKA (reference sequence). This CDR3 has 13 amino acids. Trimming left V 2 bases short and J 4 bases short, with 10 bases between. CDR3 sequence reads: CSARSRGADTQYF. CDR3 DNA sequence: TGCAGTGCTAGATCCCGGGGTGCAGATACGCAGTATTTT.

There are a few counts of this clonotype. This chain links TRBV27 with TRBJ2-7; TRBD2 might be the D (6 bases). Germline V gene sequence: CDR1 MNHEY, CDR2 SMNVEV (reference sequence). With 1 base removed from V and 3 bases from J, the gap between germline ends came to 13 bases. CDR3 length equals 15 residues. CDR3: CASSLYRGSNYEQYF. As DNA, the CDR3 is TGTGCCAGCAGTTTATATCGGGGGAGTAACTACGAGCAGTACTTC.

This clonotype showed up many times. The gene calls are TRBV11-2 and TRBJ2-5, with D hard to call. CDR3 length: 12 residues. V lost 0 bases, J lost 4 bases, and 3 bases lay in between. Germline V lookup: CDR1 SGHAT, CDR2 FQNNGV. The CDR3 coding sequence is TGTGCCAGCAGCTTAGATAGAGAGACCCAGTACTTC. It codes for CASSLDRETQYF.

This clonotype was counted at least ten times. The chain's CDR3 is CASSLFPQEGDTQYF. The CDR3 DNA follows: TGTGCCAGCAGCTTATTTCCCCAAGAGGGCGATACGCAGTATTTT. The chain carries TRBV7-8 and TRBJ2-3, with D possibly TRBD2 on 5 matching bases. The germline V gene has CDR1 SGHVS and CDR2 FQNEAQ. The CDR3 spans 15 residues. V lost 2 bases and J 6 bases, leaving 15 bases between the germline ends.

The V and J genes are TRBV29-1 and TRBJ2-6, with D possibly TRBD1 on 5 matching bases. Germline V lookup: CDR1 SQVTM, CDR2 ANQGSEA. The ends were cut back, 3 bases at V and 1 base at J, with 7 bases in the middle. The CDR3 totals 14 residues. CDR3 residues: CSVDPGSGANVLTF. In DNA, the CDR3 is TGCAGCGTTGATCCAGGGTCTGGGGCCAACGTCCTGACTTTC.

The chain links TRBV3-1 to TRBJ2-2; 7 bases align to TRBD2. Germline loops: CDR1 LGHDT, CDR2 YNNKEL (reference sequence). Losses at the gene ends were 6 bases for V and 3 bases for J; bases not matched to a gene: 4. This CDR3 is built from 14 residues. CDR3: CASRSGKDTGELFF. CDR3 nucleotide sequence: TGTGCCAGCAGAAGCGGGAAGGACACCGGGGAGCTGTTTTTT.

This clonotype was seen at least ten times. The V and J genes are TRBV12-5 and TRBJ1-2; 7 bases map to TRBD1. Germline-derived CDR1 and CDR2 are LGHNT and FRNRAP. The junction had 15 bases not matched to a gene; V was cut back by 1 base and J by 7 bases. CDR3 size: 17 residues. The DNA of the CDR3 is TGTGCTAGTGGTTTGGCAGTGCCCCGAAAGGGGGCTGGTGGCTACACCTTC. Its translation: CASGLAVPRKGAGGYTF. The entire variable domain, with the rest obtained from reference TRBV12-5 and TRBJ1-2, is as follows: DARVTQTPRHKVTEMGQEVTMRCQPILGHNTVFWYRQTMMQGLELLAYFRNRAPLDDSGMPKDRFSAEMPDATLATLKIQPSEPRDSAVYFCASGLAVPRKGAGGYTFGSGTRLTVV.

The V call is TRBV5-8, the J call TRBJ1-2; D may be TRBD1 (5 bases). The CDR3 extends over 12 amino acids. Germline V CDR1 and CDR2: SGHTS, YDEGEE. V was cut by 3 bases and J by 10 bases, with 13 bases left in between. The CDR3 DNA reads as TGTGCCAGCAGCTGGCCTTTGGGGGACTACACCTTC. Protein product: CASSWPLGDYTF.

This clonotype was seen at least ten times. The chain couples TRBV11-2 to TRBJ2-7, with 9 bases aligning to TRBD2. This CDR3 spans 16 amino acids. Trimming at V came to 5 bases and at J to 4 bases, leaving 12 bases not matched to a gene. CDR1 is SGHAT and CDR2 is FQNNGV in the germline V gene. Written as DNA, the CDR3 is TGTGCCAGCAGCCCCCTGGCTAGCGGGATGCGGTACGAGCAGTACTTC. This codes for CASSPLASGMRYEQYF.

This clonotype was recorded at least ten times. The rearrangement uses TRBV7-3 and TRBJ2-5; 10 bases are a match to TRBD2. Germline V gene data show CDR1 as SGHTA and CDR2 as FQGTGA. V trimming: 2 bases; J trimming: 0 bases; junction bases outside the gene matches: 6. The CDR3 totals 17 residues. The CDR3 region has the DNA TGTGCCAGCAGCTTAGGGGCTGGACTAGCGGACCAAGAGACCCAGTACTTC. The encoded protein is CASSLGAGLADQETQYF.

This clonotype was seen many times. V gene TRBV2 combines with J gene TRBJ1-1; 11 bases align to TRBD1. The CDR3 consists of 15 residues. Trimming took 5 bases from V and 2 from J; bases not matched to a gene: 4. Germline CDR1 reads SNHLY; CDR2 reads FYNNEI. The CDR3 region has the DNA TGTGCCAGCAGTAGGACAGGGGGCTTTAACACTGAAGCTTTCTTT. The encoded protein is CASSRTGGFNTEAFF.

The table lists this clonotype with a few counts. The chain uses TRBV5-1 and TRBJ2-1; a weak D match, TRBD2 (6 bases). There are 15 residues in the CDR3. Between the trimmed V and J ends, which lost 4 bases and 0 bases, there was a span of 11 bases. CDR1 is SGHRS, CDR2 YFSETQ, per germline. The CDR3 is CASSKDYPSYNEQFF. The CDR3 bases are TGCGCCAGCAGCAAGGACTACCCCTCCTACAATGAGCAGTTCTTC. Combining the CDR3 with reference TRBV5-1 and TRBJ2-1 gives the whole variable domain KAGVTQTPRYLIKTRGQQVTLSCSPISGHRSVSWYQQTPGQGLQFLFEYFSETQRNKGNFPGRFSGRQFSNSRSEMNVSTLELGDSALYLCASSKDYPSYNEQFFGPGTRLTVL.

This clonotype was counted between two and nine times. This chain connects TRBV6-6 to TRBJ1-6; D is uncertain. The V end was cut by 1 base, the J end by 4 bases, with 8 bases between. The germline V gene encodes CDR1 MNHNY and CDR2 SVGAGI (reference sequence). The CDR3 sequence is 15 residues long. In nucleotides, the CDR3 is TGTGCCAGCAGTTACTTGCGGCCATATAATTCACCCCTCCACTTT. Amino acid sequence: CASSYLRPYNSPLHF.

This clonotype was recorded at least ten times. The chain couples TRBV2 to TRBJ2-3, with D possibly matching TRBD2 (6 bases). The ends were cut back, 4 bases at V and 5 bases at J, with 10 bases in the middle. Per the germline V gene, CDR1 is SNHLY and CDR2 is FYNNEI. CDR3 size: 13 residues. In DNA form, the CDR3 reads TGTGCCAGCAGTGGGGTGGAGGGAGATACGCAGTATTTT. It specifies CASSGVEGDTQYF. The variable domain in full, with the rest retrieved from reference TRBV2 and TRBJ2-3, is EPEVTQTPSHQVTQMGQEVILRCVPISNHLYFYWYRQILGQKVEFLVSFYNNEISEKSEIFDDQFSVERPDGSNFTLKIRSTKLEDSAMYFCASSGVEGDTQYFGPGTRLTVL.

This clonotype appeared many times. V is TRBV30 and J is TRBJ1-1, with 11 bases lining up with TRBD1. The V and J ends lost 2 bases and 0 bases, in that order; junction bases with no gene match: 5. The germline V gene has CDR1 GTSNPN and CDR2 SVGIG (reference sequence). The CDR3 totals 16 residues. CDR3 in amino acids: CAWSFGQGAMNTEAFF. The CDR3 DNA sequence: TGTGCCTGGAGTTTCGGACAGGGGGCTATGAACACTGAAGCTTTCTTT. The full variable domain, with the rest looked up from reference TRBV30 and TRBJ1-1, is SQTIHQWPATLVQPVGSPLSLECTVEGTSNPNLYWYRQAAGRGLQLLFYSVGIGQISSEVPQNLSASRPQDRQFILSSKKLLLSDSGFYLCAWSFGQGAMNTEAFFGQGTRLTVV.

This clonotype was recorded at least ten times. The chain has TRBV20-1 and TRBJ1-5, with 8 bases lining up with TRBD1. The length of the CDR3 is 14 residues. Trimming removed 3 bases from V and 5 bases from J; junction bases left unmatched: 6. The germline V gene has CDR1 DFQATT and CDR2 SNEGSKA (reference sequence). CDR3 residues: CSARTDRADQPQHF. CDR3 DNA sequence: TGCAGTGCTAGGACGGACAGGGCAGATCAGCCCCAGCATTTT.

The genes are TRBV19 and TRBJ2-3, with 8 nucleotides matching TRBD2. The V gene end was trimmed by 3 bases and the J gene end by 4 bases; junction bases not matched to a gene: 9. The CDR3 sequence is 16 residues long. CDR1 and CDR2 (germline): LNHDA, SQIVND (reference sequence). CDR3 amino acids: CASSIGTRSTADTQYF. CDR3 sequence (DNA): TGTGCCAGTAGTATCGGGACTAGAAGTACCGCAGATACGCAGTATTTT.

This clonotype was counted between two and nine times. The V and J genes are TRBV7-9 and TRBJ2-3, with D maybe TRBD2 (6 bases). The V gene lost 2 bases and the J gene lost 0 bases, with 15 bases spanning the gap. The CDR3 sequence is 17 residues long. The germline CDR1 and CDR2 sequences are SEHNR and FQNEAQ (reference sequence). The CDR3, as DNA: TGTGCCAGCAGCTTAACGGTGGCACTAGCTAGCACAGATACGCAGTATTTT. This encodes CASSLTVALASTDTQYF.

This clonotype was seen a handful of times. The V and J genes are TRBV3-1 and TRBJ2-3; D remains ambiguous. The CDR3 covers 12 residues. Germline V gene lookup returns CDR1 LGHDT and CDR2 YNNKEL (reference sequence). V was trimmed by 4 bases and J by 2 bases, leaving 4 bases between them. CDR3 loop: CASSRFTDTQYF. Written as DNA, the CDR3 is TGTGCCAGCAGCCGATTCACAGATACGCAGTATTTT.

This clonotype was picked up many times. The genes are TRBV6-1 and TRBJ1-1, with no clear D. This CDR3 is built from 13 residues. Germline V gives CDR1 MNHNS, CDR2 SASEGT. Trimming pared 2 bases from V and 5 bases from J, leaving 9 bases between. This CDR3 reads CASSENGETEAFF. The CDR3 DNA sequence: TGTGCCAGCAGTGAAAACGGGGAAACTGAAGCTTTCTTT.

V and J are TRBV7-9 and TRBJ2-1; 8 nucleotides align to TRBD2. Trimming took 0 bases from V and 4 from J; bases not matched to a gene: 14. CDR3 size: 19 residues. CDR1 is SEHNR, CDR2 FQNEAQ, per germline (reference sequence). In DNA, the CDR3 is TGTGCCAGCAGCTTAGCGCTGGGTGGAGCGGGAGTGAAATACAATGAGCAGTTCTTC. Its translation is CASSLALGGAGVKYNEQFF. The whole variable domain, filled in from reference TRBV7-9 and TRBJ2-1, reads DTGVSQNPRHKITKRGQNVTFRCDPISEHNRLYWYRQTLGQGPEFLTYFQNEAQLEKSRLLSDRFSAERPKGSFSTLEIQRTEQGDSAMYLCASSLALGGAGVKYNEQFFGPGTRLTVL.

This clonotype was counted only a few times. The J gene is TRBJ1-1, the V gene TRBV5-1; D is unresolved. This CDR3 has 17 residues. Trimming cost V 1 base and J 0 bases, with 16 bases left between them. Germline CDR1 and CDR2: SGHRS and YFSETQ. CDR3 DNA sequence: TGCGCCAGCAGCTTGCCGCCTCGAGAACCGTTGAACACTGAAGCTTTCTTT. Translation: CASSLPPREPLNTEAFF.

This CDR3 reads CASSMGDNTGELFF. The CDR3 coding sequence is TGCGCCAGCAGCATGGGGGACAACACCGGGGAGCTGTTTTTT. The rearrangement joins TRBV10-1 to TRBJ2-2; D may match TRBD1 or TRBD2 (5 bases each). The V end was cut by 6 bases, the J end by 2 bases, with 10 bases between. The CDR3 contains 14 residues. Germline V gives CDR1 WNHNN, CDR2 SYGVQD (reference sequence).